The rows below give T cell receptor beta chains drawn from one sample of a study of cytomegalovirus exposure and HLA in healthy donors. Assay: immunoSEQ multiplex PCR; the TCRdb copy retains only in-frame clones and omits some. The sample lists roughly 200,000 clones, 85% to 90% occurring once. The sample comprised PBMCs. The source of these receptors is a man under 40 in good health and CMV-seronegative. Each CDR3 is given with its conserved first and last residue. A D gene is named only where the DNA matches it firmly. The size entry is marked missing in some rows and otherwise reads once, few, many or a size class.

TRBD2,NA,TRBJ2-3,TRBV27,CASWSWGGSTDTQYF,TGTGCCAGCTGGTCGTGGGGGGGGAGCACAGATACGCAGTATTTT
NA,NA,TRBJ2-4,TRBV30,CACNRASSMDSQYF,TGTGCCTGCAATAGAGCGTCGTCTATGGACAGTCAGTACTTC
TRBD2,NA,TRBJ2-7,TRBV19,CASSIVPGLAGYEQYF,TGTGCCAGTAGTATAGTCCCTGGACTAGCGGGCTACGAGCAGTACTTC
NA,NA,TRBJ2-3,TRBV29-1,CSAIPDRRTDTQYF,TGCAGCGCAATTCCAGACAGACGCACAGATACGCAGTATTTT
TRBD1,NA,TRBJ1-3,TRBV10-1,CASTGDSNSGNTIYF,TGCGCCAGCACCGGGGACAGTAACTCTGGAAACACCATATATTTT
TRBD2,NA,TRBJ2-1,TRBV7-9,CASSLAGGGSYNEQFF,TGTGCCAGCAGCTTAGCTGGCGGGGGTTCCTACAATGAGCAGTTCTTC
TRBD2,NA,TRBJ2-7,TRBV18,CASSPATSGGGEQYF,TGTGCCAGCTCACCAGCGACTAGCGGGGGCGGCGAGCAGTACTTC
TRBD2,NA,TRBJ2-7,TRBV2,CASRTRTSGSYEQYF,TGTGCCAGCAGGACGAGGACTAGCGGGAGTTACGAGCAGTACTTC
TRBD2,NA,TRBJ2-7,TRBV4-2,CASSQEQVAGVRSYEQYF,TGTGCCAGCAGCCAAGAACAGGTAGCGGGAGTTCGTTCCTACGAGCAGTACTTC
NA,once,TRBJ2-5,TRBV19,CASSIGEETQYF,TGTGCCAGTAGTATAGGGGAGGAGACCCAGTACTTC
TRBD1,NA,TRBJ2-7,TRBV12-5,CASGTGQGANEQYF,TGTGCTAGTGGTACGGGACAGGGGGCTAACGAGCAGTACTTC
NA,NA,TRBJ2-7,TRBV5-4,CASSPGQRYEQYF,TGTGCCAGCAGCCCGGGACAACGGTACGAGCAGTACTTC
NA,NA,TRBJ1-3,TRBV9,CASSVAGGTIYF,TGTGCCAGCAGCGTAGCCGGGGGCACCATATATTTT
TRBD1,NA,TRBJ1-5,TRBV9,CASSAGTVNQPQHF,TGTGCCAGCAGCGCTGGGACAGTCAATCAGCCCCAGCATTTT
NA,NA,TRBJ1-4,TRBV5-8,CASSLAGRGNEKLFF,TGTGCCAGCAGCTTGGCCGGACGGGGAAATGAAAAACTGTTTTTT
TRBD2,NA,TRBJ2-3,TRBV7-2,CASSLTKAGGNTDTQYF,TGTGCCAGCAGCTTAACTAAAGCGGGAGGCAACACAGATACGCAGTATTTT
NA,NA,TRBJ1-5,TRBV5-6,CASSLGAGVGQPQHF,TGTGCCAGCAGCTTGGGGGCAGGGGTAGGTCAGCCCCAGCATTTT
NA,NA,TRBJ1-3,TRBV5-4,CASSPGNGNTIYF,TGTGCCAGCAGCCCGGGAAACGGAAACACCATATATTTT
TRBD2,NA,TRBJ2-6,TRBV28,CASSLNSGRASGANVLTF,TGTGCCAGCAGTCTCAATAGCGGGAGGGCCTCTGGGGCCAACGTCCTGACTTTC
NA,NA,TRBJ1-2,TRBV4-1,CASSQASNYGYTF,TGCGCCAGCAGCCAGGCCAGTAACTATGGCTACACCTTC
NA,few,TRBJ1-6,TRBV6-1,CASSEEGRGNSPLHF,TGTGCCAGCAGTGAAGAGGGTCGGGGGAATTCACCCCTCCACTTT
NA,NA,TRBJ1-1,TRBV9,CASSVALPRREGNTEAFF,TGTGCCAGCAGCGTAGCCTTACCGCGCAGGGAGGGGAACACTGAAGCTTTCTTT
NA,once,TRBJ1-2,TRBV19,CASSMEQGIYGYTF,TGTGCCAGTAGTATGGAACAGGGAATTTATGGCTACACCTTC